One and the same sample provided the 9 T cell receptor beta chains below, sequenced in a study of T cells in Graves' hyperthyroidism and ophthalmopathy (dated 2019 in TCRdb). Receptors were amplified or captured by multiplex PCR. TCRdb records Illumina HiSeq 2000 as the sequencer. TCR beta CDR3 regions were amplified from RNA transcripts. For the first round of RT-PCR on the TCR CDR3, the HTBI primer set was used together with the Qiagen OneStep RT-PCR kit. The public reads were reprocessed in TCRdb via fastp at Q25 and MiXCR, keeping in-frame beta chains. Every CDR3 protein is listed once, alongside the most common genes and DNA of its rows. A total of some 720,000 distinct CDR3 sequences appear in this sample, roughly 17% of them only once. The ten most abundant clones make up under 8.5% of the sample. The sample taken for sequencing was blood. Source of these receptors: a man between 18 and 29 years old with Graves' hyperthyroidism.

This clonotype showed up many times. V and J are TRBV18 and TRBJ1-4, with 11 positions matching TRBD1. J lost 7 bases, V lost 8 bases, and 6 bases had no gene match. The CDR3 spans 14 residues. CDR1 is KGHSH and CDR2 is LQKENI in the germline V gene. CDR3 bases: TGTGCCAGCAGCCCCGGGACAGGGGGTGAAAAACTGTTTTTT. It is translated as CASSPGTGGEKLFF.

This clonotype was seen repeatedly, ten times or more. This chain joins TRBV5-1 and TRBJ1-2, with a possible D match to TRBD1 (5 bases). Trimming removed 4 bases from V and 4 bases from J, with 14 bases in between. The CDR3 has 14 residues. Germline V lookup: CDR1 SGHRS, CDR2 YFSETQ. CDR3 region: CASSVTTGTYGYTF. The CDR3, as DNA: TGCGCCAGCAGCGTAACAACAGGAACCTATGGCTACACCTTC.

This clonotype occurred many times. J is TRBJ2-5 and V is TRBV28; D is undetermined. This CDR3 spans 12 amino acids. The germline CDR1 and CDR2 sequences are MDHEN and SYDVKM. The germline V and J ends were trimmed by 3 bases and 5 bases, with 7 bases remaining between them. CDR3 sequence reads: CASSFGWETQYF. The CDR3 coding sequence is TGTGCCAGCAGTTTTGGGTGGGAGACCCAGTACTTC.

V gene TRBV11-2 combines with J gene TRBJ2-3; TRBD2 matches at 11 bases. Germline CDR1 is SGHAT and CDR2 is FQNNGV. The V segment lost 3 bases and the J segment 4 bases; nucleotides outside the gene matches: 9. The CDR3 length is 17 residues. CDR3 region: CASSFHKTSGNPDTQYF. In DNA, the CDR3 is TGTGCCAGCAGCTTCCATAAGACTAGCGGGAACCCAGATACGCAGTATTTT.

This clonotype was seen a handful of times. The rearrangement links TRBV7-9 to TRBJ2-2; 12 bases fit TRBD2. Germline V gene data show CDR1 as SEHNR and CDR2 as FQNEAQ (reference sequence). J was trimmed by 7 bases and V by 7 bases; bases with no gene match: 10. The CDR3 sequence is 16 residues long. The CDR3 protein is CASTRPTSGSFGELFF. In DNA form, the CDR3 reads TGTGCCAGCACACGGCCGACTAGCGGGAGTTTCGGGGAGCTGTTTTTT.

This clonotype was recorded only once. The chain has TRBV4-1 and TRBJ2-7; no clear D gene. CDR1 and CDR2 from the germline V gene are MGHRA and YSYEKL. The CDR3 consists of 13 residues. Trimming cost V 2 bases and J 4 bases, with 9 bases left between them. Written as DNA, the CDR3 is TGCGCCAGCAGCCAAAGGACCGGATACGAGCAGTACTTC. Its translation is CASSQRTGYEQYF.

This chain links TRBV6-6 with TRBJ1-1; D is uncertain. CDR1 and CDR2 (germline): MNHNY, SVGAGI (reference sequence). The CDR3 has 15 residues. V lost 0 bases, J lost 1 base, and 9 bases lay in between. DNA of the CDR3: TGTGCCAGCAGTTACTCAGACCTTTCGAACACTGAAGCTTTCTTT. Protein: CASSYSDLSNTEAFF.

This clonotype occurred many times. J is TRBJ1-1 and V is TRBV28, with no clear D. The CDR3 runs to 15 residues. Trimming left V 1 base short and J 1 base short, with 10 bases between. Germline values: CDR1 MDHEN, CDR2 SYDVKM. The CDR3 coding sequence is TGTGCCAGCAGTTTATACGGCAGTAGGAACACTGAAGCTTTCTTT. This translates into CASSLYGSRNTEAFF.

The chain joins TRBV15 to TRBJ1-6; unclear D gene. The germline V gene has CDR1 LNHNV and CDR2 YYDKDF (reference sequence). V gave up 5 bases and J gave up 8 bases, with 13 bases separating them. CDR3 length: 14 amino acids. CDR3 in amino acids: CATSPETGDSPLHF. The DNA for the CDR3 is TGTGCCACCAGCCCTGAAACTGGGGATTCACCCCTCCACTTT.